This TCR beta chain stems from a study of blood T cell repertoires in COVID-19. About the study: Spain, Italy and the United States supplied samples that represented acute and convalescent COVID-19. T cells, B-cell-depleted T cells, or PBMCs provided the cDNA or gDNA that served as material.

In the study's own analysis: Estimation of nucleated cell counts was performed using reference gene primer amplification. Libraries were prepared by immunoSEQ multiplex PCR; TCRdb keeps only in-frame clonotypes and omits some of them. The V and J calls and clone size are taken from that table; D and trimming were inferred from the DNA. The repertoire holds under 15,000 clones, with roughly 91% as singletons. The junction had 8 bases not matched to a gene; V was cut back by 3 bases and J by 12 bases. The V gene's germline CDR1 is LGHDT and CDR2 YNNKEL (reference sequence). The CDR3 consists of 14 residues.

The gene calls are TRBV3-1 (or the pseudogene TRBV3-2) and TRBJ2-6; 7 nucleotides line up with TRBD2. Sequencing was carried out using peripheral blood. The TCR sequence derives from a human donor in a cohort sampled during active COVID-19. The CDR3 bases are TGTGCCAGCAGCCAGGTGCTCGGGGAGGGCGTCCTGACTTTC. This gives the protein CASSQVLGEGVLTF.